This entry lists 22 T cell receptor beta chains sequenced from one sample in a study of T cell responses to AZD1222 COVID-19 vaccine. Measured with immunoSEQ multiplex PCR; TCRdb has only the in-frame clones, and not every one. The data contain about 110,000 clones, roughly 87% of them singletons. Sequences were derived from peripheral blood, sampled on day 0 of AZD1222 vaccination. These receptors all come from an adult in good health.

This clone was seen more than once but under ten times. The chain's CDR3 is CASSVGSPVVADTQYF. CDR3 coding DNA: TGTGCCAGCAGCGTAGGCTCGCCGGTCGTCGCAGATACGCAGTATTTT. The chain couples TRBV9 to TRBJ2-3; no firm D call. This CDR3 comprises 16 residues. V was trimmed by 0 bases and J by 4 bases, leaving 15 bases between them. CDR1 is SGDLS, CDR2 YYNGEE, per germline.

The rearrangement uses TRBV12-1 and TRBJ1-2. TRBV12-1 is a known pseudogene. The length of the CDR3 is 16 residues. CDR3 region: CASSFAAELWDYGYTF. The CDR3 bases are TGTGCCAGCAGCTTTGCGGCAGAACTTTGGGACTATGGCTACACCTTC.

The V and J genes are TRBV9 and TRBJ1-2; a weak D match, TRBD1 (5 bases). CDR1 is SGDLS, CDR2 YYNGEE, per germline. The CDR3 length is 16 residues. Trimming removed 4 bases from V and 1 base from J, with 17 bases in between. The CDR3 protein is CASSPGGGTLNYGYTF. The CDR3 DNA is TGTGCCAGCAGCCCCGGCGGGGGAACGCTTAACTATGGCTACACCTTC.

The gene calls are TRBV5-6 and TRBJ2-3; 8 bases line up with TRBD1. V was pared by 0 bases and J by 0 bases, with 3 bases of the junction left unmatched. This CDR3 has 16 residues. Germline values: CDR1 SGHDT, CDR2 YYEEEE. In DNA, the CDR3 is TGTGCCAGCAGCTTGGAAGGACAGGGTAGCACAGATACGCAGTATTTT. Translated, it gives CASSLEGQGSTDTQYF.

The chain combines TRBV12-5 with TRBJ2-1; D perhaps matches TRBD2 (7 bases). The germline V gene has CDR1 LGHNT and CDR2 FRNRAP. V lost 0 bases, J lost 8 bases, and 17 bases lay in between. The CDR3 is 16 amino acids. CDR3 nucleotide sequence: TGTGCTAGTGGTTTGGTACCCGGGGGGCGAGTCGATGAGCAGTTCTTC. The encoded protein is CASGLVPGGRVDEQFF.

V usage is TRBV2 and J usage is TRBJ1-2; maybe TRBD1 (6 bases). Trimming shortened V by 10 bases and J by 7 bases, and 16 bases separated the two germline ends. The CDR3 is 12 amino acids. CDR1 and CDR2 (germline): SNHLY, FYNNEI. CDR3 sequence reads: CAIVGALGGYTF. The CDR3 coding sequence is TGTGCCATTGTGGGGGCCTTGGGTGGCTACACCTTC.

The chain links TRBV2 to TRBJ1-4; D remains ambiguous. Trimming shortened V by 10 bases and J by 2 bases, and 11 bases separated the two germline ends. From germline, CDR1 is SNHLY and CDR2 FYNNEI. The CDR3 runs 13 residues. CDR3: CATIIATNEKLFF. CDR3 nucleotide sequence: TGTGCCACCATCATTGCCACTAATGAAAAACTGTTTTTT. Supplemented by reference TRBV2 and TRBJ1-4, the full variable domain reads EPEVTQTPSHQVTQMGQEVILRCVPISNHLYFYWYRQILGQKVEFLVSFYNNEISEKSEIFDDQFSVERPDGSNFTLKIRSTKLEDSAMYFCATIIATNEKLFFGSGTQLSVL.

This chain links TRBV18 with TRBJ2-7, with D tentatively TRBD2 (5 bases). The V end was cut by 3 bases, the J end by 2 bases, with 11 bases between. Germline CDR1 KGHSH, CDR2 LQKENI. The CDR3 contains 14 residues. The CDR3 reads CASSPGEGPYEQYF. CDR3 sequence (DNA): TGTGCCAGCTCACCGGGCGAGGGCCCCTACGAGCAGTACTTC.

The rearrangement joins TRBV3-1 (or the pseudogene TRBV3-2) to TRBJ1-3; D call uncertain. V gave up 1 base and J gave up 2 bases, with 3 bases separating them. CDR3 size: 13 residues. CDR1 is LGHDT and CDR2 is YNNKEL in the germline V gene (reference sequence). The CDR3 sequence: CASSQVAGNTIYF. Written as DNA, the CDR3 is TGTGCCAGCAGCCAAGTCGCTGGAAACACCATATATTTT.

V usage is TRBV7-3 and J usage is TRBJ2-3; tentatively, D is TRBD2 (5 bases). The germline V gene encodes CDR1 SGHTA and CDR2 FQGTGA. Trimming pared 5 bases from V and 1 base from J, leaving 7 bases between. The length of the CDR3 is 13 residues. The CDR3 DNA sequence: TGTGCCAGCAGCAACGGGGGCACAGATACGCAGTATTTT. Residues: CASSNGGTDTQYF. Supplemented by reference TRBV7-3 and TRBJ2-3, the full variable domain reads GAGVSQTPSNKVTEKGKYVELRCDPISGHTALYWYRQSLGQGPEFLIYFQGTGAADDSGLPNDRFFAVRPEGSVSTLKIQRTERGDSAVYLCASSNGGTDTQYFGPGTRLTVL.

The chain recombines TRBV12-5 with TRBJ2-7; 7 nucleotides line up with TRBD2. Germline-derived CDR1 and CDR2 are LGHNT and FRNRAP. This CDR3 comprises 17 residues. With V trimmed by 1 base and J by 2 bases, 11 bases remained unmatched. The chain's CDR3 is CASGLASLAETTYEQYF. In nucleotides, the CDR3 is TGTGCTAGTGGTTTGGCCTCTCTAGCGGAGACCACCTACGAGCAGTACTTC.

The chain has TRBV5-1 and TRBJ2-7; possibly TRBD1 for D (6 bases). Trimming cost V 0 bases and J 0 bases, with 19 bases left between them. This CDR3 comprises 18 residues. CDR1 SGHRS and CDR2 YFSETQ come from the germline V gene. DNA of the CDR3: TGCGCCAGCAGCTTGGCCGATCCAATAGGGGGAAACTCCTACGAGCAGTACTTC. It translates to CASSLADPIGGNSYEQYF.

J is TRBJ2-2 and V is TRBV27; TRBD2 aligns across 9 bases. V dropped 4 bases and J dropped 4; count of bases not matched to a gene: 7. Germline V gene sequence: CDR1 MNHEY, CDR2 SMNVEV (reference sequence). This CDR3 comprises 16 residues. The CDR3 region is CASSSLAGSLTGELFF. In nucleotides, the CDR3 is TGTGCCAGCAGTTCTCTAGCGGGATCACTCACCGGGGAGCTGTTTTTT.

For this clone: Relative to the germline gene, one junction end is altered; a read error may explain this. The chain joins TRBV7-2 to TRBJ2-3; 15 nucleotides line up with TRBD2. The CDR3 contains 19 residues. CDR1 and CDR2 (germline): SGHTA, FQGNSA. The CDR3 DNA follows: TGTGCCGGCAGCGTCTCCGGGACTAGCGGGAGGATAACCACAGATACGCAGTATTTT. This codes for CAGSVSGTSGRITTDTQYF. Supplemented by reference TRBV7-2 and TRBJ2-3, the full variable domain reads GAGVSQSPSNKVTEKGKDVELRCDPISGHTALYWYRQSLGQGLEFLIYFQGNSAPDKSGLPSDRFSAERTGGSVSTLTIQRTQQEDSAVYLCAGSVSGTSGRITTDTQYFGPGTRLTVL.

This clone has only one observation. The rearrangement links TRBV30 to TRBJ2-1, with D tentatively TRBD2 (6 bases). Germline V gene data show CDR1 as GTSNPN and CDR2 as SVGIG (reference sequence). V lost 4 bases and J 14 bases, leaving 15 bases between the germline ends. The CDR3 is 11 residues long. DNA for the CDR3: TGTGCCTGGACCGGGGGTCTCCAGAAGTTCTTC. It translates to CAWTGGLQKFF.

The chain joins TRBV6-2 or TRBV6-3 to TRBJ1-1; weak D call: TRBD1 (6 bases). Per the germline V gene, CDR1 is MNHEY and CDR2 is SVGEGT. The V and J ends lost 5 bases and 2 bases respectively, with 21 bases between them. The CDR3 is 17 amino acids. CDR3 loop: CASSQVWTGAFNTEAFF. In DNA, the CDR3 is TGTGCCAGCAGTCAAGTCTGGACGGGGGCTTTTAACACTGAAGCTTTCTTT.

The V and J genes are TRBV7-3 and TRBJ2-2; D is possibly TRBD1 (6 bases). Germline values: CDR1 SGHTA, CDR2 FQGTGA. Trimming left V 6 bases short and J 6 bases short, with 14 bases between. The CDR3 is 14 amino acids. The CDR3 DNA is TGTGCCAGCAGGTCGGACAGCGTCGCCGGGGAGCTGTTTTTT. It is translated as CASRSDSVAGELFF. Together with reference TRBV7-3 and TRBJ2-2, the CDR3 gives the full variable domain: GAGVSQTPSNKVTEKGKYVELRCDPISGHTALYWYRQSLGQGPEFLIYFQGTGAADDSGLPNDRFFAVRPEGSVSTLKIQRTERGDSAVYLCASRSDSVAGELFFGEGSRLTVL.

This chain uses TRBV6-1 with TRBJ2-5; 13 nucleotides align to TRBD2. The CDR3 runs 16 residues. Looked up from germline, CDR1 is MNHNS and CDR2 is SASEGT. The V gene end was trimmed by 1 base and the J gene end by 7 bases; junction bases not matched to a gene: 6. The chain's CDR3 is CASSEGTSGGQGTQYF. The CDR3 DNA is TGTGCCAGCAGTGAAGGGACTAGCGGGGGTCAGGGGACCCAGTACTTC.

The gene calls are TRBV7-2 and TRBJ2-5; 10 bases fit TRBD2. V lost 5 bases, J lost 2 bases, and 8 bases stayed unmatched. The germline gives CDR1 SGHTA, CDR2 FQGNSA. There are 16 residues in the CDR3. As DNA, the CDR3 is TGTGCCAGCAGCGCTTCTAGCGGGAGATTACAAGAGACCCAGTACTTC. Protein sequence: CASSASSGRLQETQYF.

The chain joins TRBV28 to TRBJ1-2; D is possibly TRBD1 (5 bases). Deletions cut 1 base from V and 7 bases from J, with 16 bases between. The CDR3 covers 15 residues. The germline gives CDR1 MDHEN, CDR2 SYDVKM. CDR3 nucleotide sequence: TGTGCCAGCAGTTTATCTGGGACTCGGCTCGCTGGCTACACCTTC. It specifies CASSLSGTRLAGYTF.

The rearrangement joins TRBV18 to TRBJ1-1; D gene unclear. The germline gives CDR1 KGHSH, CDR2 LQKENI. V lost 3 bases and J lost 5, with 13 bases in between. This CDR3 spans 14 amino acids. The CDR3 sequence: CASSPVRGETEAFF. The CDR3 bases are TGTGCCAGCTCACCTGTACGGGGTGAGACTGAAGCTTTCTTT.

The gene calls are TRBV24-1 and TRBJ2-3; the match to TRBD2 covers 8 bases. The CDR3 is 18 residues long. Per germline, CDR1 KGHDR and CDR2 SFDVKD. V was clipped by 2 bases and J by 3 bases; unmatched bases: 12. CDR3 sequence reads: CATSDSYKSGRSTDTQYF. The CDR3 nucleotides are TGTGCCACCAGTGATTCCTATAAGAGCGGGAGATCGACAGATACGCAGTATTTT.